This T cell receptor beta chain was found in a study of cytomegalovirus exposure and HLA in healthy donors. The PCR was carried out with 60 Vbeta primers and 13 Jbeta primers. Assay used: immunoSEQ multiplex PCR; TCRdb lists only in-frame clones, some missing. The sample shows more than 110,000 clones, 60% to 80% of them seen only once. Germline V CDR1 and CDR2: SQVTM, ANQGSEA. This CDR3 comprises 13 residues. V lost 7 bases, J lost 2 bases, and 13 bases lay in between. Note on this clone: Its target is not known.

Study-wide results and caveats: Reportedly, a later analysis found an Asian-associated ancestry cluster had fewer N-insertions than the roughly 700-donor mean. Per a prior analysis, the majority of TCR beta V segments were productive roughly 87% or roughly 30% of the time.

The specimen sequenced was PBMCs. V gene TRBV29-1 combines with J gene TRBJ2-3; a possible D gene is TRBD2 (6 bases). The receptor comes from a woman aged 25 to 45 in good health and CMV-seronegative. As DNA, the CDR3 is TGCAGCGCCGCGACGGGAGTCACAGATACGCAGTATTTT. It yields the protein CSAATGVTDTQYF.